Below, 16 T cell receptor beta chains from the same sample are listed, as sequenced in a study of CD8 T cells in Susac syndrome (dated by TCRdb to the late 2010s). Preparation of the library involved the immunoSEQ multiplex PCR assay. RNA was extracted using the RNeasy kit, and about 0.45 to 1 microgram was reverse transcribed with random hexamers. TCRdb passed the public sequencing reads through fastp at Q25 and MiXCR, retaining productive beta sequences. One record per CDR3 amino acid sequence lists the most common genes and DNA. The sample contains roughly 140,000 distinct CDR3 sequences, approximately 94% of them found a single time. The ten largest clones take up 0.065% to 0.1% of the sample. The sample consisted of CD4+ T cells from PBMCs. Receptors were obtained from a human donor with Susac syndrome.

The V call is TRBV3-1, the J call TRBJ2-5; D call uncertain. This CDR3 spans 13 amino acids. Germline-derived CDR1 and CDR2 are LGHDT and YNNKEL (reference sequence). V lost 7 bases and J 1 base, leaving 10 bases between the germline ends. The CDR3 DNA follows: TGTGCCAGCACCCCCCAGGTCCAAGAGACCCAGTACTTC. This translates into CASTPQVQETQYF.

This chain connects TRBV20-1 to TRBJ1-2; 7 positions agree with TRBD1. Germline CDR1 is DFQATT and CDR2 is SNEGSKA (reference sequence). The CDR3 length is 13 residues. The ends lost 3 bases at V and 9 bases at J; junction bases unmatched: 10. The DNA of the CDR3 is TGCAGTGCTAGGGTACAGGGGTCAGGAAGCTACACCTTC. This sequence encodes CSARVQGSGSYTF.

J is TRBJ2-5 and V is TRBV7-2, with D possibly TRBD2 on 6 matching bases. The germline gives CDR1 SGHTA, CDR2 FQGNSA. This CDR3 has 15 amino acids. The V gene lost 3 bases and the J gene lost 3 bases, with 14 bases spanning the gap. Written as DNA, the CDR3 is TGTGCCAGCAGCTTTATTATGCGACTAGAAGAGACCCAGTACTTC. Translating it yields CASSFIMRLEETQYF.

This rearrangement joins TRBV6-5 to TRBJ2-1; D is possibly TRBD1 or TRBD2 (5 bases each). This CDR3 is 11 amino acids long. Germline CDR1 MNHEY, CDR2 SVGAGI. The V gene lost 2 bases and the J gene lost 12 bases, with 8 bases spanning the gap. CDR3: CASSYGGRQFF. CDR3 bases: TGTGCCAGCAGTTACGGGGGAAGGCAGTTCTTC.

V usage is TRBV2 and J usage is TRBJ2-3; perhaps TRBD2 as D (5 bases). Germline loops: CDR1 SNHLY, CDR2 FYNNEI. CDR3 size: 13 residues. V was cut by 8 bases and J by 4 bases, with 13 bases left in between. The CDR3 protein is CASLSLAPDTQYF. The CDR3 nucleotides read TGTGCCAGCCTCTCTCTAGCCCCAGATACGCAGTATTTT.

This clonotype was counted a single time. The chain has TRBV13 and TRBJ2-7; 7 bases agree with TRBD1. The CDR3 consists of 16 residues. Unmatched junction bases numbered 20, after V lost 6 bases and J lost 9 bases. CDR1 and CDR2 (germline): PRHDT, FYEKMQ (reference sequence). The CDR3 is CASRDRLGMGAGRQYF. The DNA for the CDR3 is TGTGCCAGCAGGGACAGGTTGGGTATGGGGGCAGGCCGGCAGTACTTC.

The CDR3 sequence: CASSLAGGIEQYF. The CDR3 bases are TGTGCCAGCAGCTTAGCGGGGGGGATAGAGCAGTACTTC. The V gene is TRBV7-2, the J gene TRBJ2-7; 7 bases are a match to TRBD2. The CDR3 is 13 amino acids. With V trimmed by 0 bases and J by 7 bases, 3 bases remained unmatched. Germline V CDR1 and CDR2: SGHTA, FQGNSA. The full variable domain, in which reference TRBV7-2 and TRBJ2-7 provide the parts outside the CDR3, is GAGVSQSPSNKVTEKGKDVELRCDPISGHTALYWYRQSLGQGLEFLIYFQGNSAPDKSGLPSDRFSAERTGGSVSTLTIQRTQQEDSAVYLCASSLAGGIEQYFGPGTRLTVT.

This clonotype turned up a few times. This sequence joins TRBV6-1 and TRBJ1-1; 9 positions agree with TRBD1. CDR3 length: 15 residues. Germline CDR1 is MNHNS and CDR2 is SASEGT. The J segment lost 1 base and the V segment lost 8 bases, leaving 8 bases of the junction unmatched. The CDR3 region is CASLGTGWENTEAFF. The CDR3 nucleotides are TGTGCCAGCTTGGGGACAGGGTGGGAGAACACTGAAGCTTTCTTT.

The V and J genes are TRBV7-9 and TRBJ2-1, with 14 bases matching TRBD2. CDR1 is SEHNR, CDR2 FQNEAQ, per germline (reference sequence). The ends lost 5 bases at V and 1 base at J; junction bases unmatched: 10. The CDR3 spans 19 residues. CDR3 region: CASSLGTSGSTSSYNEQFF. CDR3 in DNA: TGTGCCAGCAGCCTTGGGACTAGCGGGAGCACTTCATCCTACAATGAGCAGTTCTTC.

V gene TRBV28 combines with J gene TRBJ2-7; D gene unclear. Trimming left V 7 bases short and J 4 bases short, with 11 bases between. Looked up from germline, CDR1 is MDHEN and CDR2 is SYDVKM. The CDR3 has 12 residues. CDR3 DNA: TGTGCCAGCAACCGATTCGGGTACGAGCAGTACTTC. Translated: CASNRFGYEQYF.

V gene TRBV4-1 combines with J gene TRBJ2-3; D perhaps matches TRBD2 (6 bases). The CDR3 is 17 amino acids. CDR1 and CDR2 (germline): MGHRA, YSYEKL. Between the trimmed V and J ends, which lost 3 bases and 2 bases, there was a span of 18 bases. CDR3 DNA sequence: TGCGCCAGCAGCCAGGAATACGGACTATTATTCACAGATACGCAGTATTTT. It translates to CASSQEYGLLFTDTQYF.

The J gene is TRBJ2-2, the V gene TRBV5-1; no reliable D call. Trimming shortened V by 0 bases and J by 7 bases, and 7 bases separated the two germline ends. The germline V gene encodes CDR1 SGHRS and CDR2 YFSETQ. This CDR3 spans 13 amino acids. CDR3: CASSLATIGELFF. As DNA, the CDR3 is TGCGCCAGCAGCTTGGCGACCATCGGGGAGCTGTTTTTT. The full variable domain, in which reference TRBV5-1 and TRBJ2-2 provide the parts outside the CDR3, is KAGVTQTPRYLIKTRGQQVTLSCSPISGHRSVSWYQQTPGQGLQFLFEYFSETQRNKGNFPGRFSGRQFSNSRSEMNVSTLELGDSALYLCASSLATIGELFFGEGSRLTVL.

Here the CDR3 reads CASSFGVFKETQYF. CDR3 DNA: TGTGCCAGCAGTTTTGGGGTATTCAAGGAGACCCAGTACTTC. The V gene is TRBV12-3 or TRBV12-4, the J gene TRBJ2-5; D not certain. V lost 3 bases, J lost 5 bases, and 13 bases lay in between. This CDR3 is 14 amino acids long.

This clonotype was counted only a few times. The chain is built from TRBV7-9 and TRBJ2-7; 10 bases fit TRBD1. V dropped 5 bases and J dropped 4; count of bases not matched to a gene: 5. This CDR3 spans 14 amino acids. Germline CDR1 and CDR2: SEHNR and FQNEAQ (reference sequence). As DNA, the CDR3 is TGTGCCAGCAGCGCCTCGGGACAGGGGTACGAGCAGTACTTC. This codes for CASSASGQGYEQYF.

The genes are TRBV11-2 and TRBJ1-2; possibly TRBD1 for D (6 bases). The CDR3 loop spans 13 amino acids. The ends were cut back, 3 bases at V and 9 bases at J, with 14 bases in the middle. CDR1 and CDR2 from the germline V gene are SGHAT and FQNNGV. The CDR3 loop reads CASSLSRGGSYTF. In nucleotides, the CDR3 is TGTGCCAGCAGCTTGTCCAGGGGTGGGAGCTACACCTTC.

The CDR3 loop reads CASSPGSQGTGELFF. DNA for the CDR3: TGTGCCAGCAGCCCGGGCAGCCAGGGGACCGGGGAGCTGTTTTTT. The J gene is TRBJ2-2, the V gene TRBV7-2; D may be TRBD1 (6 bases). This CDR3 has 15 residues. V lost 5 bases to trimming and J lost 5 bases, with 15 bases between them. The germline V gene has CDR1 SGHTA and CDR2 FQGNSA.